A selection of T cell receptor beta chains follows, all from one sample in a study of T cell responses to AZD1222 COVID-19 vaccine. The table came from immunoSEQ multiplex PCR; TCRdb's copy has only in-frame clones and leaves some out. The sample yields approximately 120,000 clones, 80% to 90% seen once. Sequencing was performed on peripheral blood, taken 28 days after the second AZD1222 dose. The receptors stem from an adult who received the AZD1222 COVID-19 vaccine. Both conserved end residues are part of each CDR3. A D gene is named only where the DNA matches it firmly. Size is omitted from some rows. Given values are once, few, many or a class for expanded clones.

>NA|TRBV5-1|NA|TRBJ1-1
CASSYAGINTEAFF
TGCGCCAGCAGCTATGCGGGCATTAACACTGAAGCTTTCTTT
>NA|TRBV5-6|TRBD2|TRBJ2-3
CASSSLAGGSTDTQYF
TGTGCCAGCAGCTCTCTAGCGGGGGGGAGCACAGATACGCAGTATTTT
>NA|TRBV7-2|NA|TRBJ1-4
CASSLNQFGDEKLFF
TGTGCCAGCAGCTTAAACCAGTTTGGGGATGAAAAACTGTTTTTT
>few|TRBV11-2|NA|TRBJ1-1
CASSLVLGGNTEAFF
TGTGCCAGCAGCTTAGTCCTGGGGGGGAACACTGAAGCTTTCTTT
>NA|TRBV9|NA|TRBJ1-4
CASGGTGTEEKLFF
TGTGCCAGCGGCGGAACAGGGACGGAAGAAAAACTGTTTTTT
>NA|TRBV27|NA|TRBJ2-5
CASSLSPAHGQSKETQYF
TGTGCCAGCAGTTTATCACCAGCTCATGGACAGAGCAAAGAGACCCAGTACTTC
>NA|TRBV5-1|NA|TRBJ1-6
CASSPQGAYNSPLHF
TGCGCCAGCAGCCCACAGGGAGCCTATAATTCACCCCTCCACTTT
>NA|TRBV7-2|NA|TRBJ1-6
CASSSFDRSPPLHF
TGTGCCAGCAGCTCTTTCGACCGATCCCCACCCCTCCACTTT
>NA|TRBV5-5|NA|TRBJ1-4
CASSTEATNEKLFF
TGTGCCAGCAGCACAGAAGCAACTAATGAAAAACTGTTTTTT
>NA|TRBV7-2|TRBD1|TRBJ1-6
CASSYGQANYNSPLHF
TGTGCCAGCAGCTACGGACAGGCCAACTATAATTCACCCCTCCACTTT
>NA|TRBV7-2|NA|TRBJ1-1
CASSLSGLYTEAFF
TGTGCCAGCAGCTTGTCAGGGCTGTACACTGAAGCTTTCTTT
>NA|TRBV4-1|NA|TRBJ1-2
CASSQGTRPGYTF
TGCGCCAGCAGCCAAGGGACCAGACCTGGCTACACCTTC
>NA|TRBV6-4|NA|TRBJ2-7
CASLPPRPDEVYEQYF
TGTGCCAGCCTCCCTCCCCGCCCGGACGAAGTGTACGAGCAGTACTTC
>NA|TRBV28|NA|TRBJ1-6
CASSLGVGQGESRGSPLHF
TGTGCCAGCAGTTTAGGCGTGGGGCAGGGAGAAAGCCGCGGATCACCCCTCCACTTT
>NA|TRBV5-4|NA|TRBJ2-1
CASSWDTNEQFF
TGTGCCAGCAGCTGGGACACTAATGAGCAGTTCTTC
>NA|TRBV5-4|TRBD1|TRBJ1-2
CASGSEGGGRGYTF
TGTGCCAGCGGAAGCGAAGGAGGGGGCAGAGGCTACACCTTC
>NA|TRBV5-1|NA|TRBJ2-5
CASSLDSRGETQYF
TGCGCCAGCAGCTTGGACTCCCGCGGGGAGACCCAGTACTTC
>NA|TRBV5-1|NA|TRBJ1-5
CASASRLGGSNQPQHF
TGCGCCAGCGCGTCGAGGCTCGGGGGAAGCAATCAGCCCCAGCATTTT
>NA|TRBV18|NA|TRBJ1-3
CASSPSMGPANTIYF
TGTGCCAGCTCACCATCAATGGGGCCCGCAAACACCATATATTTT
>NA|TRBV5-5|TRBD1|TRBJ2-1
CASSLSGGSYNEQFF
TGTGCCAGCAGCTTGTCAGGGGGTTCCTACAATGAGCAGTTCTTC
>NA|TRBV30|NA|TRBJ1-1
CAWSVDRNTEAFF
TGTGCCTGGAGTGTGGACAGGAACACTGAAGCTTTCTTT
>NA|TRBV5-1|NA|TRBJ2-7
CASSPENYEQYF
TGCGCCAGCAGCCCCGAGAACTACGAGCAGTACTTC
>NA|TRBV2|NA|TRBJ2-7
CASRLLGGSYEQYF
TGTGCCAGCAGACTGTTGGGAGGTAGTTACGAGCAGTACTTC
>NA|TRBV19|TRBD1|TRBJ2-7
CASSARTGKVKDEQYF
TGTGCCAGTAGTGCACGGACAGGGAAGGTTAAAGACGAGCAGTACTTC
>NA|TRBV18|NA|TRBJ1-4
CASSWSSSEKLFF
TGTGCCAGCTCATGGTCCAGTTCTGAAAAACTGTTTTTT
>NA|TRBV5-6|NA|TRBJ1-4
CASSSRSVRDEKLFF
TGTGCCAGCAGCTCCCGAAGTGTCAGGGATGAAAAACTGTTTTTT
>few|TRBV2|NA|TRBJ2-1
CASSVRSALYNEQFF
TGTGCCAGCAGTGTCAGGTCGGCCCTCTACAATGAGCAGTTCTTC
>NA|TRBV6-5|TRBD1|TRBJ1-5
CASTRTDRDDQPQHF
TGTGCCAGCACCCGAACAGACAGGGATGATCAGCCCCAGCATTTT
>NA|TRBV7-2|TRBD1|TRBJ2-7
CASSHRDRGREQYF
TGTGCCAGCAGCCACCGGGACAGGGGGCGCGAGCAGTACTTC
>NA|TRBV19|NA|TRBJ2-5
CASSTPGTRETQYF
TGTGCCAGTAGTACCCCCGGCACTAGGGAGACCCAGTACTTC
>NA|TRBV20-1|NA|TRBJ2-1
CSASILSVGQNDPNEQFF
TGCAGTGCTAGTATTTTAAGCGTTGGACAGAACGACCCCAATGAGCAGTTCTTC
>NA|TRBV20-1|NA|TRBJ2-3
CSASSTSYTQYF
TGCAGTGCTAGTTCCACTTCCTATACGCAGTATTTT
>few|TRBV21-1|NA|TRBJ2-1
CAGNLENNEQFF
TGTGCCGGAAATCTAGAGAACAATGAGCAGTTCTTC
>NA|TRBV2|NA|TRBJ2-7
CASSIPRPSNTPARGSYEQYF
TGTGCCAGCAGCATACCGCGGCCAAGTAACACCCCGGCCAGAGGCTCCTACGAGCAGTACTTC
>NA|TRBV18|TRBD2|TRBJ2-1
CASSPLAGNNEQFF
TGTGCCAGCTCACCGCTAGCGGGGAATAATGAGCAGTTCTTC
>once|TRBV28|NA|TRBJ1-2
CASHPVGAGGSYGYTF
TGTGCCAGCCACCCAGTGGGGGCGGGGGGGTCCTATGGCTACACCTTC
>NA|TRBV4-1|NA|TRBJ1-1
CASSQGYLEYTEAFF
TGCGCCAGCAGCCAAGGGTACCTAGAATACACTGAAGCTTTCTTT
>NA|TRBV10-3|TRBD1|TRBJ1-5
CAISPDRGHQPQHF
TGTGCCATCAGCCCGGACAGGGGACATCAGCCCCAGCATTTT
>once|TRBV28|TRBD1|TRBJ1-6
CASSTGQAGYNSPLHF
TGTGCCAGCAGTACTGGACAGGCGGGCTATAATTCACCCCTCCACTTT
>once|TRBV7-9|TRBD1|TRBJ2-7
CASSSGQGLHEQYF
TGTGCCAGCAGCTCGGGACAGGGGTTGCACGAGCAGTACTTC
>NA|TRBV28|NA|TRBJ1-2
CASSYLGEANYGYTF
TGTGCCAGCAGTTATCTCGGAGAGGCTAACTATGGCTACACCTTC
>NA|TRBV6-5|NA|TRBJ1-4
CASSQGAEKLFF
TGTGCCAGCAGCCAAGGGGCTGAAAAACTGTTTTTT
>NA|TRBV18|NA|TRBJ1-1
CASSGALNTEAFF
TGTGCCAGCTCCGGGGCCCTGAACACTGAAGCTTTCTTT
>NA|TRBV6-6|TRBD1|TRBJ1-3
CASSPRGTGIGNTIYF
TGTGCCAGCAGTCCCCGCGGGACAGGCATAGGAAACACCATATATTTT
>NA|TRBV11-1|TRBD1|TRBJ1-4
CASSPEGQGYEKLFF
TGTGCCAGCAGCCCCGAGGGACAGGGGTATGAAAAACTGTTTTTT
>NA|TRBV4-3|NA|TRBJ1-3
CASSQGTPPGNTIYF
TGCGCCAGCAGCCAAGGAACCCCGCCCGGAAACACCATATATTTT
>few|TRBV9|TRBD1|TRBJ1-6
CASSVGQGGSPLHF
TGTGCCAGCAGCGTAGGACAGGGTGGGTCACCCCTCCACTTT
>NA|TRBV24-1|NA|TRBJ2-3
CATSGDKRKTSTDTQYF
TGTGCCACCAGTGGGGACAAGAGGAAAACTAGCACAGATACGCAGTATTTT
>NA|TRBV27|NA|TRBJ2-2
CASSLRGRLNTGELFF
TGTGCCAGCAGTTTACGGGGACGGCTAAACACCGGGGAGCTGTTTTTT
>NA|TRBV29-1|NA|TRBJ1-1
CSEAQGAPEAFF
TGCAGCGAGGCCCAGGGCGCCCCTGAAGCTTTCTTT
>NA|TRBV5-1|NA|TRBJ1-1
CASSWGSGNTEAFF
TGCGCCAGCAGTTGGGGGTCGGGGAACACTGAAGCTTTCTTT
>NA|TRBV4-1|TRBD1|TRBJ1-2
CASSLGDRANYGYTF
TGCGCCAGCAGCCTCGGGGACAGGGCTAACTATGGCTACACCTTC